This TCR beta chain stems from a study of CD8+CD57+ T cells in acquired aplastic anemia. Profiling of TCR beta VDJ combinations and CDR3 sequences used genomic DNA as template. TCRdb itself ran the reads through MiXCR, one entry per CDR3 protein. This sample carries around 180,000 distinct CDR3 sequences, about three fifths of them seen once, and the ten largest clones take roughly 50%. General study points: Roughly 29 was the count of CD8+ CDR3 sequences that patients shared with controls. Levels of CD8+ Simpson's diversity were not significantly distinct in patients versus controls.

The trim removed 5 bases at V and 2 bases at J, leaving 12 bases unmatched. CDR1 is SQVTM, CDR2 ANQGSEA, per germline. The length of the CDR3 is 16 residues. In its sample, this clonotype was seen a few times. What it binds is not known. Sequenced material: sorted CD4+, CD8+, or CD8+CD57+ T cells (not recorded which) from PBMCs. This clonotype was sampled from a human donor with severe aplastic anemia or a healthy control (not recorded which). The chain couples TRBV29-1 to TRBJ1-1, with 9 bases aligning to TRBD1. The CDR3 loop is CSVHTRDRVFNTEAFF. The CDR3 DNA follows: TGCAGCGTTCACACCCGGGACAGGGTTTTTAACACTGAAGCTTTCTTT.